Presented here are 13 T cell receptor beta chains from one specimen sequenced in a study of identical twins. Each CDR3 protein is one row after TCRdb ran MiXCR on the 5' RACE reads. The sample records 420,000 or so distinct CDR3 sequences, less than 20% being singletons. The sequencing input was naive T cells sorted from blood. The receptors shown here come from a man aged 50 to 60 in good health.

This clonotype has just a few counts. The chain couples TRBV29-1 to TRBJ2-4; 7 positions match TRBD1. V dropped 0 bases and J dropped 0; count of bases not matched to a gene: 8. Germline-derived CDR1 and CDR2 are SQVTM and ANQGSEA. This CDR3 region has 17 residues. The DNA of the CDR3 is TGCAGCGTTGAAGAAGTTGAACAGGGGATAGCCAAAAACATTCAGTACTTC. Residues: CSVEEVEQGIAKNIQYF.

This clonotype was seen a few times. The genes are TRBV15 and TRBJ2-6; 7 bases match TRBD1. This CDR3 contains 16 residues. The germline CDR1 and CDR2 sequences are LNHNV and YYDKDF (reference sequence). Trimming took 2 bases from V and 2 from J; bases not matched to a gene: 3. CDR3 residues: CATSRQDRAGANVLTF. CDR3 DNA: TGTGCCACCAGCAGACAAGACAGGGCTGGGGCCAACGTCCTGACTTTC.

In its sample, this clonotype was seen many times. The chain employs TRBV4-2 and TRBJ1-1; the match to TRBD1 covers 7 bases. There are 15 residues in the CDR3. Trimming cost V 0 bases and J 6 bases; bases outside gene matches: 7. The germline gives CDR1 LGHNA, CDR2 YNFKEQ. The DNA for the CDR3 is TGTGCCAGCAGCCAAGAGTGGGACAGCTACGCTGAAGCTTTCTTT. The encoded protein is CASSQEWDSYAEAFF.

This rearrangement joins TRBV27 to TRBJ1-4; D uncertain. V was trimmed by 6 bases and J by 3 bases, leaving 14 bases between them. This CDR3 spans 15 amino acids. Germline V lookup: CDR1 MNHEY, CDR2 SMNVEV (reference sequence). The CDR3 DNA reads as TGTGCCAGCAGGCCCTTCAGCGAACCTAATGAAAAACTGTTTTTT. Translation: CASRPFSEPNEKLFF.

This clonotype was counted a few times. V is TRBV11-2 and J is TRBJ2-7; 7 nucleotides line up with TRBD1. CDR1 and CDR2 from the germline V gene are SGHAT and FQNNGV. The CDR3 extends over 16 amino acids. J gave up 1 base and V 2 bases, and 8 bases lay outside the gene matches. The DNA of the CDR3 is TGTGCCAGCAGCTTATTCTGGACGACAGGGTCCTACGAGCAGTACTTC. It yields the protein CASSLFWTTGSYEQYF.

This clonotype was seen more than once but under ten times. The rearrangement joins TRBV19 to TRBJ2-7, with a tentative D call TRBD2 (5 bases). The CDR3 length is 14 residues. Germline V gene data show CDR1 as LNHDA and CDR2 as SQIVND (reference sequence). V dropped 4 bases and J dropped 0 bases, with 10 bases sitting between them. CDR3 region: CASSRTVFSYEQYF. CDR3 nucleotide sequence: TGTGCCAGTAGTAGGACTGTTTTCTCCTACGAGCAGTACTTC.

This clonotype was recorded a few times. This chain uses TRBV12-3 or TRBV12-4 with TRBJ1-3; TRBD1 is a possible D gene (5 bases). Trimming removed 2 bases at V and 4 bases at J, with 12 bases between. CDR3 length: 15 residues. CDR3 amino acids: CASSLWGLKGNTIYF. DNA of the CDR3: TGTGCCAGCAGTTTATGGGGGTTGAAAGGAAACACCATATATTTT.

This clonotype has just a few counts. The chain has TRBV7-3 and TRBJ2-2; TRBD2 agrees at 7 bases. The V and J ends lost 1 base and 6 bases, in that order; junction bases with no gene match: 14. The CDR3 consists of 18 residues. Germline lookup yields CDR1 SGHTA and CDR2 FQGTGA. CDR3: CASSLIRAGATLAGELFF. The CDR3 DNA is TGTGCCAGCAGCTTAATTCGGGCGGGAGCCACTCTGGCCGGGGAGCTGTTTTTT. Variable domain in full (rest from reference TRBV7-3 and TRBJ2-2): GAGVSQTPSNKVTEKGKYVELRCDPISGHTALYWYRQSLGQGPEFLIYFQGTGAADDSGLPNDRFFAVRPEGSVSTLKIQRTERGDSAVYLCASSLIRAGATLAGELFFGEGSRLTVL.

A single count supports this clonotype. The J gene is TRBJ1-3, the V gene TRBV4-3, with D possibly matching TRBD1 (6 bases). Germline V gene lookup returns CDR1 LGHNA and CDR2 YSLEER. Deletions cut 0 bases from V and 4 bases from J, with 13 bases between. This CDR3 contains 16 residues. CDR3 DNA: TGCGCCAGCAGCCAAGAGGGACATCGGGCAGGAAACACCATATATTTT. Protein product: CASSQEGHRAGNTIYF.

This chain connects TRBV9 to TRBJ1-1; D is ambiguous. This CDR3 is built from 15 residues. Germline lookup yields CDR1 SGDLS and CDR2 YYNGEE. V was clipped by 0 bases and J by 0 bases, with 9 bases between them. The CDR3: CASSVGSGMNTEAFF. The CDR3 coding sequence is TGTGCCAGCAGCGTAGGTTCCGGGATGAACACTGAAGCTTTCTTT.

The gene calls are TRBV27 and TRBJ1-1, with D perhaps matching TRBD1 (6 bases). Germline V lookup: CDR1 MNHEY, CDR2 SMNVEV (reference sequence). The germline V and J ends were trimmed by 3 bases and 8 bases, with 10 bases remaining between them. The CDR3 runs to 12 residues. The DNA of the CDR3 is TGTGCCAGCAGTTTTCGTCAGGGGGAAGCTTTCTTT. Protein product: CASSFRQGEAFF.

This clonotype was observed a few times. The V and J genes are TRBV7-2 and TRBJ2-1; D gene unclear. Per the germline V gene, CDR1 is SGHTA and CDR2 is FQGNSA. The CDR3 runs to 15 residues. V gave up 3 bases and J gave up 6 bases, with 15 bases separating them. The CDR3: CASSFAPTRSNEQFF. The DNA of the CDR3 is TGTGCCAGCAGCTTTGCTCCCACCCGCTCCAATGAGCAGTTCTTC.

This clonotype was seen at least ten times. The chain is built from TRBV29-1 and TRBJ1-1; D gene ambiguous. This CDR3 contains 13 residues. V was pared by 3 bases and J by 4 bases, with 12 bases between. CDR1 SQVTM and CDR2 ANQGSEA come from the germline V gene. CDR3 coding DNA: TGCAGCGTTGATAATTTCGGGGTCACTGAAGCTTTCTTT. Protein product: CSVDNFGVTEAFF.